This TCR beta chain was retrieved from a study of OX40 agonist ivuxolimab in advanced cancers. In germline, CDR1 is MNHEY, CDR2 SMNVEV (reference sequence). The CDR3 loop spans 13 amino acids. With 5 bases removed from V and 2 bases from J, the gap between germline ends came to 9 bases. TCRdb keeps only in-frame clones here, not all; method: immunoSEQ multiplex PCR. The sample carries about 66,000 clones, roughly 80% recorded once. This specimen was CD4+ or CD8+ T cells sorted from blood, taken in a trial of the OX40 agonist ivuxolimab. The rearrangement uses TRBV27 and TRBJ1-1; D remains ambiguous. The receptor was isolated from an adult with an advanced solid tumor such as melanoma, head and neck, liver or kidney cancer. The CDR3 nucleotides read TGTGCCAGCAGTATAAGTGTAAACACTGAAGCTTTCTTT. Amino acid sequence: CASSISVNTEAFF.